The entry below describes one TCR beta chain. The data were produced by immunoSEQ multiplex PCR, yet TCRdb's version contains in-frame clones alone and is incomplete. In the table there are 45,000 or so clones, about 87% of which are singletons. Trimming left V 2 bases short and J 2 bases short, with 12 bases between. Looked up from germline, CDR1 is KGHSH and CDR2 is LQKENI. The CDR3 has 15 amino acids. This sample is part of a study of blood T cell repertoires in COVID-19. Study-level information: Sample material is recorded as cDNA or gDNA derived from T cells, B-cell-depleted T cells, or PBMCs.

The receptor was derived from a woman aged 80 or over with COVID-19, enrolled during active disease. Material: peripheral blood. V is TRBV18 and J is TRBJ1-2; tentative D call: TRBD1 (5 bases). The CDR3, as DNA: TGTGCCAGCTCACCAGAGCGGGGCTCCAACTATGGCTACACCTTC. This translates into CASSPERGSNYGYTF.